The 29 T cell receptor beta chains listed next were all sequenced from one sample in a study of CD8+CD57+ T cells in acquired aplastic anemia. Researchers used genomic DNA as the template to profile TCR beta VDJ and CDR3. TCRdb itself ran the reads through MiXCR, one entry per CDR3 protein. The data contain 300,000 or so distinct CDR3 sequences, 50% to 70% of them seen just once; the ten biggest clones take up less than 10%. Sequenced material: sorted CD4+, CD8+, or CD8+CD57+ T cells (not recorded which) from PBMCs. The receptors were gathered from a human donor with severe aplastic anemia or a healthy control (not recorded which).

This clonotype has just one count. The V gene is TRBV20-1, the J gene TRBJ2-1; D is ambiguous. There are 14 residues in the CDR3. Deletions cut 0 bases from V and 0 bases from J, with 6 bases between. Germline assignment: CDR1 DFQATT and CDR2 SNEGSKA (reference sequence). The CDR3 bases are TGCAGTGCTAGAGATCCGGACTCCTACAATGAGCAGTTCTTC. This codes for CSARDPDSYNEQFF.

This clonotype showed up many times. The J gene is TRBJ2-2, the V gene TRBV7-3; no definite D call. Germline lookup yields CDR1 SGHTA and CDR2 FQGTGA. V lost 4 bases and J 5 bases, leaving 17 bases between the germline ends. The CDR3 length is 16 residues. The CDR3 coding sequence is TGTGCCAGCAGCTCCACATCCCAGCCGAGGACCGGGGAGCTGTTTTTT. This codes for CASSSTSQPRTGELFF.

V and J are TRBV20-1 and TRBJ2-7; TRBD1 is a possible D gene (6 bases). The CDR3 runs 14 residues. CDR1 DFQATT and CDR2 SNEGSKA come from the germline V gene (reference sequence). V was clipped by 4 bases and J by 3 bases, with 16 bases between them. The CDR3 reads CSATPRGQSYEQYF. The CDR3 bases are TGCAGTGCTACGCCCCGGGGACAAAGCTACGAGCAGTACTTC.

This clonotype occurred once. V usage is TRBV7-2 and J usage is TRBJ1-2, with TRBD1 matching over 7 bases. The trim removed 4 bases at V and 6 bases at J, leaving 8 bases unmatched. The CDR3 length is 14 residues. The V gene's germline CDR1 is SGHTA and CDR2 FQGNSA. The DNA for the CDR3 is TGTGCCAGCAGCTCAGGGACAGTCTATAATGGCTACACCTTC. Its translation: CASSSGTVYNGYTF.

The chain couples TRBV7-2 to TRBJ2-7; D might be TRBD2 (6 bases). CDR1 SGHTA and CDR2 FQGNSA come from the germline V gene. The CDR3 is 14 amino acids. V was shortened by 1 base and J by 7 bases, with 14 bases between the two germline ends. The CDR3 sequence: CASSLGGLGREQYF. In DNA, the CDR3 is TGTGCCAGCAGCTTAGGGGGCTTGGGGAGGGAGCAGTACTTC.

This clonotype was observed at least ten times. The rearrangement joins TRBV6-2 or TRBV6-3 to TRBJ2-5; D unclear. Trimming left V 5 bases short and J 4 bases short, with 14 bases between. The germline V gene encodes CDR1 MNHEY and CDR2 SVGEGT. CDR3 length: 14 amino acids. CDR3 amino acids: CASSGERPPETQYF. CDR3 nucleotide sequence: TGTGCCAGCAGTGGGGAAAGGCCCCCAGAGACCCAGTACTTC.

This clonotype was recorded at least ten times. The V call is TRBV2, the J call TRBJ2-5, with TRBD1 identical over 8 bases. The CDR3 consists of 15 residues. The trim removed 6 bases at V and 5 bases at J, leaving 11 bases unmatched. Looked up from germline, CDR1 is SNHLY and CDR2 is FYNNEI. CDR3 region: CASSRSTGVAETQYF. In nucleotides, the CDR3 is TGTGCCAGCAGCCGTTCGACAGGGGTTGCGGAGACCCAGTACTTC.

This chain links TRBV24-1 with TRBJ1-6; D is unresolved. V lost 5 bases to trimming and J lost 5 bases, with 12 bases between them. The CDR3 contains 15 residues. In germline, CDR1 is KGHDR, CDR2 SFDVKD. The CDR3 DNA is TGTGCCACCAGTGTTGTTCCGGGGAATAATTCACCCCTCCACTTT. This translates into CATSVVPGNNSPLHF.

This chain connects TRBV11-2 to TRBJ1-2; TRBD1 agrees at 10 bases. The CDR3 has 13 residues. Trimming at V came to 4 bases and at J to 8 bases, leaving 4 bases not matched to a gene. Germline assignment: CDR1 SGHAT and CDR2 FQNNGV. CDR3 coding DNA: TGTGCCAGCAGCTATCGACAGGGGGCGGGCTACACCTTC. Protein: CASSYRQGAGYTF. Drawing the rest from reference TRBV11-2 and TRBJ1-2, the complete variable domain is EAGVAQSPRYKIIEKRQSVAFWCNPISGHATLYWYQQILGQGPKLLIQFQNNGVVDDSQLPKDRFSAERLKGVDSTLKIQPAKLEDSAVYLCASSYRQGAGYTFGSGTRLTVV.

The chain combines TRBV2 with TRBJ2-1; 8 nucleotides line up with TRBD2. The CDR3 spans 15 residues. Germline CDR1 and CDR2: SNHLY and FYNNEI. After removal of 2 bases from V and 5 bases from J, the junction contained 5 bases not matched to a gene. The CDR3 loop reads CASSERTSGNNEQFF. CDR3 sequence (DNA): TGTGCCAGCAGTGAACGTACTAGCGGTAACAATGAGCAGTTCTTC. The variable domain in full, with the rest retrieved from reference TRBV2 and TRBJ2-1, is EPEVTQTPSHQVTQMGQEVILRCVPISNHLYFYWYRQILGQKVEFLVSFYNNEISEKSEIFDDQFSVERPDGSNFTLKIRSTKLEDSAMYFCASSERTSGNNEQFFGPGTRLTVL.

This clonotype was counted once. V gene TRBV7-8 combines with J gene TRBJ1-1; the match to TRBD1 covers 7 bases. The CDR3 is 15 amino acids. Germline V gene lookup returns CDR1 SGHVS and CDR2 FQNEAQ. V was pared by 5 bases and J by 1 base, with 7 bases of the junction left unmatched. CDR3 nucleotides: TGTGCCAGCAGCCCTACGACAGGGAGGAACACTGAAGCTTTCTTT. The encoded protein is CASSPTTGRNTEAFF.

The sample holds one count of this clonotype. This chain uses TRBV7-3 with TRBJ2-7, with a weak D call TRBD1 (6 bases). CDR3 length: 14 amino acids. Germline V gene data show CDR1 as SGHTA and CDR2 as FQGTGA. The V and J ends lost 1 base and 6 bases respectively, with 13 bases between them. The CDR3, as DNA: TGTGCCAGCAGCTTAAGTGCAGGGGAGAGCGAGCAGTACTTC. Its protein product is CASSLSAGESEQYF.

This clonotype was seen a few times. V is TRBV7-2 and J is TRBJ2-7; D unclear. Germline loops: CDR1 SGHTA, CDR2 FQGNSA. V lost 5 bases and J lost 3, with 14 bases in between. CDR3 size: 14 residues. The CDR3 loop is CASSLTDLNYEQYF. The CDR3 DNA follows: TGTGCCAGCAGCCTGACGGACCTGAACTACGAGCAGTACTTC.

The chain combines TRBV6-4 with TRBJ1-1, with D perhaps matching TRBD1 (5 bases). CDR1 is MRHNA and CDR2 is SNTAGT in the germline V gene. With 7 bases removed from V and 4 bases from J, the gap between germline ends came to 16 bases. The CDR3 sequence is 14 residues long. CDR3: CASTSNTGGTEAFF. The CDR3 DNA reads as TGTGCCAGCACGAGTAACACCGGGGGCACTGAAGCTTTCTTT.

The gene calls are TRBV5-1 and TRBJ1-2, with D uncertain. The CDR3 totals 11 residues. Germline CDR1 reads SGHRS; CDR2 reads YFSETQ. V lost 5 bases and J lost 8, with 10 bases in between. The CDR3 reads CASSPGRGYTF. The CDR3 DNA reads as TGCGCCAGCAGTCCGGGCAGGGGCTACACCTTC.

This sequence joins TRBV12-3 or TRBV12-4 and TRBJ2-1; 10 bases fit TRBD2. Germline trimming cut 8 bases from V and 10 bases from J; bases unmatched to any gene: 11. CDR3 size: 14 residues. The DNA of the CDR3 is TGTGCCAGCGGATCTAGCGGGAGCTTAGGGGAGCAGTTCTTC. Protein product: CASGSSGSLGEQFF.

The chain joins TRBV12-3 or TRBV12-4 to TRBJ2-7; possibly TRBD2 for D (7 bases). V lost 0 bases, J lost 3 bases, and 9 bases lay in between. The CDR3 is 14 amino acids. In DNA form, the CDR3 reads TGTGCCAGCAGTTTAGCGGGGGGGCACTACGAGCAGTACTTC. Amino acids: CASSLAGGHYEQYF.

The CDR3 sequence: CSAGGVSNYGYTF. The CDR3 DNA sequence: TGCAGCGCCGGAGGGGTCTCTAACTATGGCTACACCTTC. The chain recombines TRBV29-1 with TRBJ1-2; the D gene is possibly TRBD1 (5 bases). There are 13 residues in the CDR3. With 7 bases removed from V and 0 bases from J, the gap between germline ends came to 12 bases. Germline V gene lookup returns CDR1 SQVTM and CDR2 ANQGSEA. The full variable domain, with the rest looked up from reference TRBV29-1 and TRBJ1-2, is SAVISQKPSRDICQRGTSLTIQCQVDSQVTMMFWYRQQPGQSLTLIATANQGSEATYESGFVIDKFPISRPNLTFSTLTVSNMSPEDSSIYLCSAGGVSNYGYTFGSGTRLTVV.

This chain uses TRBV20-1 with TRBJ2-7; 7 bases map to TRBD2. J lost 6 bases, V lost 0 bases, and 5 bases had no gene match. CDR1 is DFQATT and CDR2 is SNEGSKA in the germline V gene (reference sequence). The CDR3 extends over 13 amino acids. The CDR3 coding sequence is TGCAGTGCTAGAGAAAGCGGGGTAGGCGAGCAGTACTTC. Its protein product is CSARESGVGEQYF.

The rearrangement joins TRBV24-1 to TRBJ1-5; the D gene is possibly TRBD1 (6 bases). The V end was cut by 9 bases, the J end by 0 bases, with 14 bases between. The CDR3 is 15 amino acids. Germline V lookup: CDR1 KGHDR, CDR2 SFDVKD. The CDR3 reads CATLEDSHSNQPQHF. CDR3 bases: TGTGCCACCCTAGAGGACAGCCATAGCAATCAGCCCCAGCATTTT.

This clonotype was counted ten times or more. The CDR3 DNA follows: TGTGCCAGCAGCGTACAGGGCTCAAACACCCCCGGGGAGCTGTTTTTT. It translates to CASSVQGSNTPGELFF. This chain connects TRBV9 to TRBJ2-2; D possibly corresponds to TRBD1 (5 bases). The V end lost 1 base, the J end lost 6 bases, and 16 bases lay between the germline ends. The CDR3 consists of 16 residues. Germline CDR1 reads SGDLS; CDR2 reads YYNGEE.

The chain couples TRBV2 to TRBJ2-7; 7 nucleotides line up with TRBD1. CDR3 length: 13 residues. Per germline, CDR1 SNHLY and CDR2 FYNNEI. Losses at the gene ends were 7 bases for V and 2 bases for J; bases not matched to a gene: 5. The CDR3 DNA sequence: TGTGCCAGCACGAAGACAGGGCCCTACGAGCAGTACTTC. Its protein product is CASTKTGPYEQYF. Full variable domain (remainder filled in from reference TRBV2 and TRBJ2-7): EPEVTQTPSHQVTQMGQEVILRCVPISNHLYFYWYRQILGQKVEFLVSFYNNEISEKSEIFDDQFSVERPDGSNFTLKIRSTKLEDSAMYFCASTKTGPYEQYFGPGTRLTVT.

The V gene is TRBV12-3 or TRBV12-4, the J gene TRBJ2-1; TRBD2 matches 8 bases. After removal of 3 bases from V and 4 bases from J, the junction contained 5 bases not matched to a gene. The CDR3 totals 15 residues. CDR3 in amino acids: CASSFGLAGYNEQFF. The CDR3 nucleotides read TGTGCCAGCAGTTTCGGGCTAGCGGGTTACAATGAGCAGTTCTTC.

In regard to this clonotype: A much larger clone is a single base away; this may be a read error. The chain couples TRBV15 to TRBJ2-2; perhaps TRBD2 as D (5 bases). Per the germline V gene, CDR1 is LNHNV and CDR2 is YYDKDF (reference sequence). The CDR3 is 17 residues long. The CDR3 nucleotides read TGTGCCACCAGCAGAGAACCGATAAATAGGAACACCGGGAAGCTGTTTTTT. Its translation is CATSREPINRNTGKLFF.

About this clonotype itself: No conserved phenylalanine or tryptophan is present at the end of the CDR3, so a read error is the likely explanation. This chain links TRBV10-3 with TRBJ2-5; 7 bases are a match to TRBD1. The J segment lost 9 bases and the V segment lost 2 bases, leaving 9 bases of the junction unmatched. This CDR3 comprises 14 residues. Germline V CDR1 and CDR2: ENHRY, SYGVKD. Here the CDR3 reads CAISEGQVFASQYS. The DNA of the CDR3 is TGTGCCATCAGTGAGGGACAGGTGTTTGCTTCCCAGTACTCC.

V is TRBV9 and J is TRBJ2-5, with TRBD1 matching over 8 bases. This CDR3 comprises 16 residues. The junction had 14 bases not matched to a gene; V was cut back by 6 bases and J by 4 bases. CDR1 and CDR2 from the germline V gene are SGDLS and YYNGEE. CDR3 residues: CASNKAVDRVRETQYF. The CDR3 nucleotides read TGTGCCAGCAACAAAGCGGTGGACAGGGTGCGAGAGACCCAGTACTTC.

This clonotype was recorded at least ten times. The V and J genes are TRBV5-1 and TRBJ2-3, with 10 bases matching TRBD2. The CDR3 extends over 19 amino acids. Trimming at V came to 7 bases and at J to 2 bases, leaving 19 bases not matched to a gene. The germline gives CDR1 SGHRS, CDR2 YFSETQ. As DNA, the CDR3 is TGCGCCAGCGGTCCGAGGTTCCTAGCGGGGGCTTTGAACACAGATACGCAGTATTTT. Its translation: CASGPRFLAGALNTDTQYF.

The chain has TRBV29-1 and TRBJ2-1; a weak D match, TRBD1 (5 bases). V was trimmed by 5 bases and J by 0 bases, leaving 26 bases between them. This CDR3 region has 19 residues. The germline V gene encodes CDR1 SQVTM and CDR2 ANQGSEA. CDR3 region: CSVLDSRVWTRSSYNEQFF. As DNA, the CDR3 is TGCAGCGTTCTCGATTCCAGGGTTTGGACCCGAAGCTCCTACAATGAGCAGTTCTTC.

The sample holds a few counts of this clonotype. CDR3 protein: CASSGQGGSTEAFF. In DNA, the CDR3 is TGTGCCAGCTCAGGACAGGGGGGGAGCACTGAAGCTTTCTTT. The chain couples TRBV18 to TRBJ1-1; 10 bases match TRBD1. Per germline, CDR1 KGHSH and CDR2 LQKENI. There are 14 residues in the CDR3. V shed 5 bases and J 4 bases; nucleotides not matched to a gene: 4. Complete variable domain (other parts from reference TRBV18 and TRBJ1-1): NAGVMQNPRHLVRRRGQEARLRCSPMKGHSHVYWYRQLPEEGLKFMVYLQKENIIDESGMPKERFSAEFPKEGPSILRIQQVVRGDSAAYFCASSGQGGSTEAFFGQGTRLTVV.